This TCR beta chain came from a study of blood T cell repertoires in COVID-19. Turning to the study itself: Acute and convalescent COVID-19 specimens originated in the United States, Italy and Spain. T cells, B-cell-depleted T cells, or PBMCs provided the cDNA or gDNA that served as material.

In the original processing: How many nucleated cells were present was estimated from reference gene primer amplification. Generated by immunoSEQ multiplex PCR, the TCRdb table keeps only in-frame clones and is missing some. From that table come the V and J calls and clone size; the DNA was used to work out D and trimming. The sample shows more than 150,000 clones, roughly four fifths of them seen only once. With 7 bases removed from V and 4 bases from J, the gap between germline ends came to 25 bases. The CDR3 has 17 residues. Germline V gene data show CDR1 as MGHRA and CDR2 as YSYEKL. The rearrangement uses TRBV4-1 and TRBJ1-2; D call uncertain. The origin of this receptor is a man in his 70s who had recovered from COVID-19. Sequences were obtained from peripheral blood. The CDR3 loop reads CASTLKPPAGRGYGYTF. Here the CDR3 DNA reads TGCGCCAGCACCCTAAAGCCCCCCGCCGGACGGGGCTATGGCTACACCTTC.